Detailed here is one TCR beta chain. Samples underwent the assay at deep level. Clones were sequenced by immunoSEQ multiplex PCR, and TCRdb holds only the in-frame ones, with some missing. The sample lists more than 1,200,000 clones, 98% occurring once. The data stem from a study of shared clonotypes between healthy human individuals. The CDR3 is 14 residues long. Per the germline V gene, CDR1 is SGDLS and CDR2 is YYNGEE. The V end lost 2 bases, the J end lost 8 bases, and 16 bases lay between the germline ends. Sequencing was done on a sample of naive CD4+ T cells sorted from blood. Regarding subset: CD45RA+ positively selected. The sequence derives from a man aged 25 to 40 in good health. The J gene is TRBJ1-1, the V gene TRBV9; D is uncertain. The CDR3 DNA reads TGTGCCAGCAGCGTCTCAGTATTCGGCTCCGAAGCTTTCTTT. This encodes CASSVSVFGSEAFF.